Listed here are 24 T cell receptor beta chains from one sample, sequenced in a study of blood T cell repertoires in COVID-19. The method was immunoSEQ multiplex PCR; TCRdb's version includes in-frame clones alone and lacks a portion of them. The sample shows fewer than 300,000 clones, 83% of them seen only once. What was sequenced was peripheral blood. The source of these receptors is a man older than 75 with acute or convalescent COVID-19.

This sequence joins TRBV25-1 and TRBJ2-5; 8 positions agree with TRBD1. The germline CDR1 and CDR2 sequences are MGHDK and SYGVNS. V shed 4 bases and J 5 bases; nucleotides not matched to a gene: 9. This CDR3 has 15 residues. The CDR3 bases are TGTGCCAGCAGTGGGACAGGGAACAAGGGGGAGACCCAGTACTTC. Residues: CASSGTGNKGETQYF. Combining the CDR3 with reference TRBV25-1 and TRBJ2-5 gives the whole variable domain EADIYQTPRYLVIGTGKKITLECSQTMGHDKMYWYQQDPGMELHLIHYSYGVNSTEKGDLSSESTVSRIRTEHFPLTLESARPSHTSQYLCASSGTGNKGETQYFGPGTRLLVL.

The gene calls are TRBV7-2 and TRBJ2-2; TRBD1 might be the D (5 bases). The CDR3 sequence is 15 residues long. CDR1 SGHTA and CDR2 FQGNSA come from the germline V gene. Trimming shortened V by 5 bases and J by 3 bases, and 13 bases separated the two germline ends. The DNA for the CDR3 is TGTGCCAGCAGCCTGGACACCCCCCACACCGGGGAGCTGTTTTTT. Its translation: CASSLDTPHTGELFF.

J is TRBJ2-1 and V is TRBV7-2; no definite D call. This CDR3 spans 13 amino acids. V was clipped by 2 bases and J by 8 bases, with 10 bases between them. Germline V gene data show CDR1 as SGHTA and CDR2 as FQGNSA. For the CDR3, the DNA is TGTGCCAGCAGCTTAAGTGAAAGCTATGAGCAGTTCTTC. Translating gives CASSLSESYEQFF.

The V gene is TRBV12-3 or TRBV12-4, the J gene TRBJ1-1, with unresolved D. CDR3 length: 11 amino acids. The V end lost 8 bases, the J end lost 3 bases, and 7 bases lay between the germline ends. CDR3 protein: CASGRDTEAFF. CDR3 in DNA: TGTGCCAGCGGGAGGGACACTGAAGCTTTCTTT.

The chain couples TRBV24-1 to TRBJ2-7; TRBD1 aligns across 7 bases. With 5 bases clipped from V and 0 bases from J, the junction kept 6 bases outside the gene matches. CDR1 and CDR2 (germline): KGHDR, SFDVKD. This CDR3 has 15 residues. The CDR3 sequence: CATSAPTGSSYEQYF. The CDR3 bases are TGTGCCACCAGTGCCCCGACAGGGTCCTCCTACGAGCAGTACTTC.

This chain connects TRBV25-1 to TRBJ1-1; 8 nucleotides align to TRBD1. V was clipped by 1 base and J by 6 bases; unmatched bases: 13. The germline CDR1 and CDR2 sequences are MGHDK and SYGVNS. The CDR3 runs to 17 residues. This CDR3 is CASSESRTGRRRPEAFF. The CDR3 bases are TGTGCCAGCAGTGAATCCCGGACAGGGAGAAGGAGGCCTGAAGCTTTCTTT.

V usage is TRBV30 and J usage is TRBJ2-5, with 7 bases matching TRBD2. CDR1 and CDR2 from the germline V gene are GTSNPN and SVGIG (reference sequence). With 4 bases clipped from V and 0 bases from J, the junction kept 2 bases outside the gene matches. The CDR3 is 13 residues long. CDR3: CAWKGGYQETQYF. CDR3 nucleotide sequence: TGTGCCTGGAAGGGAGGGTACCAAGAGACCCAGTACTTC. Complete variable domain (other parts from reference TRBV30 and TRBJ2-5): SQTIHQWPATLVQPVGSPLSLECTVEGTSNPNLYWYRQAAGRGLQLLFYSVGIGQISSEVPQNLSASRPQDRQFILSSKKLLLSDSGFYLCAWKGGYQETQYFGPGTRLLVL.

This chain connects TRBV28 to TRBJ1-4; D is ambiguous. The V end lost 8 bases, the J end lost 0 bases, and 13 bases lay between the germline ends. Germline lookup yields CDR1 MDHEN and CDR2 SYDVKM. This CDR3 comprises 15 residues. As DNA, the CDR3 is TGTGCCAGCGAGGGTCTATCTGCAACTAATGAAAAACTGTTTTTT. Amino acid sequence: CASEGLSATNEKLFF.

The gene calls are TRBV9 and TRBJ2-3; possibly TRBD2 for D (7 bases). CDR1 is SGDLS, CDR2 YYNGEE, per germline. Trimming took 0 bases from V and 4 from J, leaving 12 bases between them. The CDR3 sequence is 15 residues long. The CDR3, as DNA: TGTGCCAGCAGCGTAGTGACGGGGGGCCCAGATACGCAGTATTTT. It codes for CASSVVTGGPDTQYF.

The rearrangement links TRBV3-1 (or the pseudogene TRBV3-2) to TRBJ2-2; tentative D call: TRBD2 (5 bases). Between the trimmed V and J ends, which lost 4 bases and 7 bases, there was a span of 7 bases. The CDR3 runs 12 residues. Germline CDR1 and CDR2: LGHDT and YNNKEL (reference sequence). CDR3 amino acids: CASSPLGGELFF. CDR3 coding DNA: TGTGCCAGCAGCCCACTAGGCGGGGAGCTGTTTTTT.

The rearrangement joins TRBV28 to TRBJ2-7; 7 nucleotides match TRBD1. The germline V gene encodes CDR1 MDHEN and CDR2 SYDVKM. The CDR3 is 16 amino acids. V gave up 6 bases and J gave up 0 bases; unmatched junction bases: 11. The CDR3 nucleotides are TGTGCCAGCAGCCCCAGGGGGTCAGGTGCCTCCTACGAGCAGTACTTC. This codes for CASSPRGSGASYEQYF.

V gene TRBV3-1 (or the pseudogene TRBV3-2) combines with J gene TRBJ2-7; 7 bases align to TRBD2. The CDR3 spans 16 residues. CDR1 is LGHDT, CDR2 YNNKEL, per germline (reference sequence). With 1 base clipped from V and 4 bases from J, the junction kept 10 bases outside the gene matches. As DNA, the CDR3 is TGTGCCAGCAGCCAAGTGACGGGGGGTTTCGCTTACGAGCAGTACTTC. This encodes CASSQVTGGFAYEQYF.

With regard to this clone: The junction departs from germline at one end; a sequencing error may be responsible. This same CDR3 is encoded by further DNA sequences in the sample. The chain carries TRBV19 and TRBJ1-3, with 9 bases fitting TRBD1. Per germline, CDR1 LNHDA and CDR2 SQIVND (reference sequence). This CDR3 comprises 15 residues. CDR3 DNA sequence: TGTGCCACCGGGACAGGGAGGTTCTCAGGAAATACCATATATTTT. It translates to CATGTGRFSGNTIYF.

The chain employs TRBV11-2 and TRBJ2-3; D is perhaps TRBD2 (5 bases). CDR1 SGHAT and CDR2 FQNNGV come from the germline V gene. Trimming left V 0 bases short and J 2 bases short, with 9 bases between. There are 15 residues in the CDR3. This CDR3 is CASSLDGVYTDTQYF. The DNA of the CDR3 is TGTGCCAGCAGCTTAGACGGGGTCTACACAGATACGCAGTATTTT.

This clone has more than one count but fewer than ten. The rearrangement uses TRBV5-5 and TRBJ2-3; the match to TRBD1 covers 7 bases. This CDR3 is built from 14 residues. Trimming took 0 bases from V and 3 from J; bases not matched to a gene: 1. Germline CDR1 SGHKS, CDR2 YYEKEE (reference sequence). The CDR3 spells CASSLEGATDTQYF. The CDR3 DNA is TGTGCCAGCAGCTTGGAGGGGGCAACAGATACGCAGTATTTT.

The V call is TRBV28, the J call TRBJ2-2, with TRBD2 identical over 10 bases. V lost 9 bases, J lost 7 bases, and 2 bases stayed unmatched. The CDR3 spans 12 residues. Germline V gene lookup returns CDR1 MDHEN and CDR2 SYDVKM. The CDR3 sequence is CASGLAVGELFF. CDR3 nucleotide sequence: TGTGCCAGTGGACTAGCGGTCGGGGAGCTGTTTTTT.

V is TRBV7-3 and J is TRBJ2-7, with D maybe TRBD2 (6 bases). V shed 2 bases and J shed 2 bases, with 16 bases lying between them. Germline lookup yields CDR1 SGHTA and CDR2 FQGTGA. There are 16 residues in the CDR3. CDR3 nucleotides: TGTGCCAGCAGCTTATCCGTCTCGGGGGACCCCTACGAGCAGTACTTC. This codes for CASSLSVSGDPYEQYF.

The chain recombines TRBV6-5 with TRBJ1-2; 7 positions match TRBD1. The V gene's germline CDR1 is MNHEY and CDR2 SVGAGI. Germline trimming cut 6 bases from V and 3 bases from J; bases unmatched to any gene: 4. CDR3 size: 13 residues. Here the CDR3 reads CASRGGAYYGYTF. The CDR3 DNA is TGTGCCAGCAGAGGGGGCGCGTACTATGGCTACACCTTC.

This clone has a single count. The chain is built from TRBV30 and TRBJ1-2; D is perhaps TRBD1 (6 bases). Trimming removed 0 bases at V and 8 bases at J, with 13 bases between. CDR1 GTSNPN and CDR2 SVGIG come from the germline V gene (reference sequence). The CDR3 is 13 residues long. The CDR3 coding sequence is TGTGCCTGGAGTGTTCTACAGGGCAGGGGCTACACCTTC. It specifies CAWSVLQGRGYTF.

This clone was counted at least ten times. The chain couples TRBV11-2 to TRBJ1-2; 7 positions agree with TRBD1. The junction had 5 bases not matched to a gene; V was cut back by 5 bases and J by 5 bases. Germline V lookup: CDR1 SGHAT, CDR2 FQNNGV. The CDR3 covers 13 residues. CDR3 nucleotide sequence: TGTGCCAGCAGCCGGGGACAGATATATGGCTACACCTTC. This gives the protein CASSRGQIYGYTF.

This chain uses TRBV28 with TRBJ1-1; no definite D call. Germline loops: CDR1 MDHEN, CDR2 SYDVKM. The CDR3 is 13 residues long. V was cut by 3 bases and J by 0 bases, with 5 bases left in between. The CDR3 coding sequence is TGTGCCAGCAGTTTGAGGGTGAACACTGAAGCTTTCTTT. Amino acid sequence: CASSLRVNTEAFF.

The sample holds one count of this clone. The chain employs TRBV7-2 and TRBJ2-7, with 12 bases lining up with TRBD2. Trimming at V came to 5 bases and at J to 3 bases, leaving 5 bases not matched to a gene. This CDR3 contains 15 residues. Per the germline V gene, CDR1 is SGHTA and CDR2 is FQGNSA. The CDR3, as DNA: TGTGCCAGCAGCGTCCTAGCGGGGGGGCTCTACGAGCAGTACTTC. It translates to CASSVLAGGLYEQYF.

This clone was recorded a few times. The V gene is TRBV5-1, the J gene TRBJ2-1; the match to TRBD1 covers 11 bases. With 0 bases clipped from V and 1 base from J, the junction kept 3 bases outside the gene matches. CDR3 length equals 17 residues. CDR1 is SGHRS and CDR2 is YFSETQ in the germline V gene. As DNA, the CDR3 is TGCGCCAGCAGCTTGGGGACAGGGGGCTTGTCCTACAATGAGCAGTTCTTC. The encoded protein is CASSLGTGGLSYNEQFF.

V usage is TRBV14 and J usage is TRBJ1-2; D is unresolved. V lost 1 base to trimming and J lost 4 bases, with 13 bases between them. The CDR3 loop spans 15 amino acids. Germline V gene data show CDR1 as SGHDN and CDR2 as FVKESK. CDR3 residues: CASSQVSSGGYGYTF. CDR3 DNA sequence: TGTGCCAGCAGCCAAGTCTCGAGCGGAGGCTATGGCTACACCTTC.